This T cell receptor beta chain comes out of a study of blood T cell repertoires in COVID-19. In the study overall: PBMCs, B-cell-depleted T cells, or T cells provided the cDNA or gDNA that made up the material.

V shed 5 bases and J shed 2 bases, with 20 bases lying between them. Germline CDR1 SGHNT, CDR2 YYREEE (reference sequence). The CDR3 is made up of 17 amino acids. The method was immunoSEQ multiplex PCR; TCRdb's version includes in-frame clones alone and lacks a portion of them. Of 150,000 to 200,000 clones in the sample, around 80% were seen once. The chain links TRBV5-4 to TRBJ2-1, with unresolved D. This sequence was found in a man in his fifties who had recovered from COVID-19. Sample: PBMCs or T cells enriched from blood (not recorded which). The CDR3 spells CASRTQGGTATYNEQFF. The DNA for the CDR3 is TGTGCCAGCAGAACCCAAGGCGGAACTGCCACCTACAATGAGCAGTTCTTC.